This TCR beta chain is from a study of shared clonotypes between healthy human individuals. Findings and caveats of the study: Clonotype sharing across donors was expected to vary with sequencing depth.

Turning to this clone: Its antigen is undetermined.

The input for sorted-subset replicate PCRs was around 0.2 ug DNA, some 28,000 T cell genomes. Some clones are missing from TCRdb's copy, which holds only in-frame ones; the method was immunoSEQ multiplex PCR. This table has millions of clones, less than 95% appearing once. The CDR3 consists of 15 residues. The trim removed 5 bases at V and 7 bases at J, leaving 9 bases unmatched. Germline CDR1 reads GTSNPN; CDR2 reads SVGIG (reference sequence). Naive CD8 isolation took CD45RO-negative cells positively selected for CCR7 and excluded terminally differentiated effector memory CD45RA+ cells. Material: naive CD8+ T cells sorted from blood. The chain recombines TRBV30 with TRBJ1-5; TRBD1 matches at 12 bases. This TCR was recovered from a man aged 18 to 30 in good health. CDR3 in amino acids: CAWAAGTGGWQPQHF. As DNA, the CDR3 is TGTGCCTGGGCCGCCGGGACAGGGGGCTGGCAGCCCCAGCATTTT. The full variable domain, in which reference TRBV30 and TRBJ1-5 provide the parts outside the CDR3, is SQTIHQWPATLVQPVGSPLSLECTVEGTSNPNLYWYRQAAGRGLQLLFYSVGIGQISSEVPQNLSASRPQDRQFILSSKKLLLSDSGFYLCAWAAGTGGWQPQHFGDGTRLSIL.